This T cell receptor (beta chain) was identified in a study of cytomegalovirus exposure and HLA in healthy donors. Study-wide points: Most CMV-associated TCR beta chains appeared HLA-restricted in a later analysis.

With respect to this clone: Its matching antigen is unknown.

Germline CDR1 and CDR2: PRHDT and FYEKMQ (reference sequence). The V and J ends lost 5 bases and 6 bases respectively, with 13 bases between them. The length of the CDR3 is 14 residues. The PCR made use of 60 Vbeta and 13 Jbeta primers. Authors' data handling: About 11 million of roughly 81 million unique TCR beta chains were shared, per a later count. TCRdb keeps only in-frame clones here, not all; method: immunoSEQ multiplex PCR. D and trimming were read from the DNA, whereas the V and J calls and clone size are those reported in that table. The sample lists about 160,000 clones, about 72% occurring once.

Sequencing was done on a sample of PBMCs. V and J are TRBV13 and TRBJ1-4; D is perhaps TRBD1 (6 bases). The clonotype comes from a man over 45 in good health and CMV-seropositive. CDR3 sequence: CASSRTALDEKLFF. The CDR3 DNA follows: TGTGCCAGCAGCCGGACAGCCCTTGATGAAAAACTGTTTTTT.